The clone carrying this TCR beta chain occurred a few times. V was clipped by 2 bases and J by 0 bases, with 7 bases between them. CDR1 is ENHRY and CDR2 is SYGVKD in the germline V gene. This CDR3 region has 15 residues. The data stem from a study of OX40 agonist ivuxolimab in advanced cancers. The overall study: Patients were treated with ivuxolimab, an agonistic anti-OX40 (CD134) antibody. Previous treatment with anti-PD-1, anti-PD-L1 or anti-CTLA-4 therapy was allowed; about 40% had received some.

Peripheral blood came from all dose cohorts at three timepoints. Data came from immunoSEQ multiplex PCR; TCRdb stores just in-frame clones and leaves some out. The sample contains roughly 75,000 clones, over 75% of which appear only once. The gene calls are TRBV10-3 and TRBJ1-4, with a weak D call TRBD1 (5 bases). This sequence was found in an adult with an advanced solid tumor such as melanoma, head and neck, liver or kidney cancer. The sample consisted of CD4+ or CD8+ T cells sorted from blood, taken in a trial of the OX40 agonist ivuxolimab. For the CDR3, the DNA is TGTGCCATCAGTGAGGACAGAGCAACTAATGAAAAACTGTTTTTT. Protein sequence: CAISEDRATNEKLFF.